This TCR beta chain was identified in a study of blood T cell repertoires in COVID-19 (dated by TCRdb to 2020 to 2021). Regarding the complete study: Samples from collaborators originated in the United States, Italy and Spain and spanned both the acute and convalescent phases of COVID-19. The prospective study material was composed of cDNA or gDNA derived from T cells, B-cell-depleted T cells, or PBMCs. Subjects who had been exposed to COVID-19, were actively infected with it, or had recovered from it provided the deeply sampled blood TCRbeta repertoires that made up the dataset. A freely available public database, intended as a resource for researchers studying the immune response to SARS-CoV-2, is where the repertoires were released. Samples came from the ongoing ImmuneRACE study (first 160 participants) plus 1,254 subjects from 6 global collaborators. Sample metadata almost always included a de-identified subject ID, COVID-19 status, age in years and sex. Where available, HLA class I and class II types were obtained from metadata supplied by the sample provider rather than from assay-based typing. The investigation overall reported the following: Clinical and demographic metadata were provided uncurated, with the amount varying by source and participant.

Including cysteine and phenylalanine, the CDR3 has 16 amino acids. The kept DNA is CDR3 alone, 48 bases in frame from the first base. CDR1 and CDR2, looked up from the germline V gene (reference sequence), are SEHNR and FQNEAQ. V is reduced by 5 bases and J by 6 bases, leaving a spacing of 22 bases between them. Each collaborating institution followed its own protocols to collect whole blood in K2EDTA tubes. For TCRbeta analysis, collaborator samples were shipped as frozen whole blood, as isolated PBMCs, or as DNA extracted from either sample type. TCRbeta CDR3 regions were amplified from genomic DNA using the immunoSEQ Assay, a bias-controlled multiplex PCR. The authors' analysis ran thus. The number of nucleated cells in each sample was estimated by amplification of reference gene primers within the assay. To quantify the absolute abundance of each unique TCRbeta CDR3 rearrangement, sequence reads were collapsed and filtered. For each sample, productive Simpson clonality was calculated by taking the square root of Simpson's diversity index across productive rearrangements. This is the immuneACCESS table as TCRdb keeps it, with only in-frame sequences that have V and J called. A part of the clones is gone; compared with another copy, unresolved V genes explain less than half, and the rest is unexplained. V and J calls and clone size are copied from that table; D and trimming were computed from the DNA. In all, the sample holds some 220,000 clones, and 83% of those were seen once. The top ten hold more than 5.5% of the sample.

With regard to this clone: No antigen is known for it. It has no much larger one-base neighbor in the sample; base qualities were not kept.

The chain uses TRBV7-9 and TRBJ1-1; the D gene is perhaps TRBD1, on 6 matching bases. This TCR derives from a human donor in a cohort sampled during active COVID-19. The sample consisted of peripheral blood. The CDR3 corresponds to CASSIPTGQYVAEAFF. The sequence in DNA is TGTGCCAGCAGCATACCCACTGGACAGTACGTTGCTGAAGCTTTCTTT.